This TCR beta chain was sequenced for a study of metastatic and nonmetastatic thyroid tumors. Study-wide context: Repertoire data that came from the blood and tumor or nodule tissue of malignant and benign thyroid patients were compared.

This clone was recorded at least ten times. The target antigen is unknown. Per the authors' pipeline: Clinicopathological groups supplied CDR3 differences that were used to build a distant-metastasis classifier for papillary thyroid cancer. Through MiXCR, TCRdb re-clonotyped the PCR reads. Here the V and J calls rest on TCRdb's processing, not on the authors' analysis. The profile covers 20,000 to 25,000 clones, with around 15% appearing a single time and roughly 35% taken by the ten largest. No treatment had been given to any patient before thyroid surgery. The junction had 16 bases not matched to a gene; V was cut back by 4 bases and J by 8 bases. The germline CDR1 and CDR2 sequences are SGHAT and FQDESV (reference sequence). This CDR3 is built from 17 residues. Study-level findings and limits: Malignant tumors reportedly showed significantly higher TCR beta diversity than benign nodules in both blood and tumor.

The receptor was derived from a female donor with papillary thyroid cancer or a benign thyroid nodule (not recorded which). Some clones in this sample may be carry-over from other donors' samples. Source material: blood. V usage is TRBV11-1 and J usage is TRBJ2-2; 7 bases match TRBD2. CDR3 residues: CASSSPGEGRLAGELFF. The DNA for the CDR3 is TGTGCCAGCAGCTCCCCTGGGGAGGGCCGCCTTGCAGGGGAGCTGTTTTTT.